A selection of T cell receptor beta chains follows, all from one sample in a study of molecular identifiers for immune sequencing clone quantification. TCRdb analysed the PCR reads with MiXCR anew, one entry per CDR3 protein. The sample lists around 460,000 distinct CDR3 sequences, around 23% occurring once. Sequencing used naive CD8+ T cells from blood, with Jurkat cell RNA spiked in. Receptors originate from a human donor in good health. Some libraries in this study had Jurkat cell RNA spiked in. CDR3s leave out the opening cysteine and the closing phenylalanine or tryptophan.

v_gene	CDR3aa
TRBV6-1	ASSEEGGFSYEQY
TRBV30	AWSVAALYEQY
TRBV20-1	SARPSGHSYEQY
TRBV5-1	ASSLVLGGSTHQETQY
TRBV7-6	ASSPGTDTYEQY
TRBV30	AWRDRVLNTEAF
TRBV6-2/TRBV6-3	ASSSGGRNTEAF
TRBV30	AWSGIQSYGPYGYT
TRBV7-2	ASSARRGEETRY
TRBV6-1	ASSPGTSGWTQETQY
TRBV19	ASSVGGAGETQY
TRBV6-5	ASSYSGQITDTQY
TRBV19	ASSSYPGVAKNIQY
TRBV27	ASSLQGSSYEQY
TRBV4-1	ASSQDSRRGVWEKLF
TRBV7-9	ASSSQGNTIY
TRBV11-2	ASSLDPGQETQS
TRBV7-9	ASSQPAGRNNEQF
TRBV7-9	ASSLAGAWGRGRDPEAF
TRBV6-5	ASSYGGSNEQY
TRBV12-3/TRBV12-4	ASSYGTPNNEQF
TRBV7-9	ASSLPWGTDTDTQY
TRBV12-3/TRBV12-4	ASSRGLHSYEQY
TRBV27	ASSLSPRQGAREKLF
TRBV5-1	ASSLDLGTENGYT
TRBV7-9	ASSSNRASDYGYT
TRBV27	ASKPLADFTGELF
TRBV6-2/TRBV6-3	ASSRFVPNQPQH
TRBV4-2	ASSLSSGGTEAF
TRBV19	ASSIGTGPSYEQY
TRBV4-3	ASSQDRLIYNEQF
TRBV3-1	ASSQVGGTGELF
TRBV5-1	ASSQALSSYNEQF
TRBV28	ASSSGTSGGQETQY
TRBV20-1	SARPRTSGRPTTGELF
TRBV12-3/TRBV12-4	ASSLNVNYGYI
TRBV19	ASSIGQEYEQY
TRBV3-1	ASSQSPWTGKIYGYT
TRBV19	ASSIGQQVEQY
TRBV2	ASREGTVYGYT
TRBV27	ASSLITGGDSDTQY